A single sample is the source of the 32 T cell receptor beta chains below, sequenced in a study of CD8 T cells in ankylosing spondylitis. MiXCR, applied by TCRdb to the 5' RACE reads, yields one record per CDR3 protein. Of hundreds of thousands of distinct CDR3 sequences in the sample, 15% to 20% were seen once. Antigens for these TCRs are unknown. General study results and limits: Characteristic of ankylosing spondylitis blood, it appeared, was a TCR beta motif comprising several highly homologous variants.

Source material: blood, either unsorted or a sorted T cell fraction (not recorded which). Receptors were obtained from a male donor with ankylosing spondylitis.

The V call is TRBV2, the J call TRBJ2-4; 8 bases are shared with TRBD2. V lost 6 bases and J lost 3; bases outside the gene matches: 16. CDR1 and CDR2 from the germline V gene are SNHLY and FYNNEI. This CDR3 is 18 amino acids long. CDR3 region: CASSPGAAGVIVKNIQYF. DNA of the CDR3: TGTGCCAGCAGCCCCGGGGCAGCGGGGGTAATAGTCAAAAACATTCAGTACTTC. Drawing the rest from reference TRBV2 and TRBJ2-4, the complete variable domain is EPEVTQTPSHQVTQMGQEVILRCVPISNHLYFYWYRQILGQKVEFLVSFYNNEISEKSEIFDDQFSVERPDGSNFTLKIRSTKLEDSAMYFCASSPGAAGVIVKNIQYFGAGTRLSVL.

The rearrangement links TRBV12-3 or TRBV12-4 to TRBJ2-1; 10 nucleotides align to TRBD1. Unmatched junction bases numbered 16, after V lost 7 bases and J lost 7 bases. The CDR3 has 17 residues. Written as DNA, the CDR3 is TGTGCCAGCACCCCGGGACAGGGGTTCGGCGTTTCGAATGAGCAGTTCTTC. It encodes CASTPGQGFGVSNEQFF.

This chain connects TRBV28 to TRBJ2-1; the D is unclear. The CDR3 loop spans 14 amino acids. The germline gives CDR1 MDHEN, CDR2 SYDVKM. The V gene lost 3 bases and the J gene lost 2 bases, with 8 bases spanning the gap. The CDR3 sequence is CASSLPSPYNEQFF. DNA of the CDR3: TGTGCCAGCAGTTTGCCTAGTCCCTACAATGAGCAGTTCTTC. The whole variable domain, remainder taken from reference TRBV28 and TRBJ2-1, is DVKVTQSSRYLVKRTGEKVFLECVQDMDHENMFWYRQDPGLGLRLIYFSYDVKMKEKGDIPEGYSVSREKKERFSLILESASTNQTSMYLCASSLPSPYNEQFFGPGTRLTVL.

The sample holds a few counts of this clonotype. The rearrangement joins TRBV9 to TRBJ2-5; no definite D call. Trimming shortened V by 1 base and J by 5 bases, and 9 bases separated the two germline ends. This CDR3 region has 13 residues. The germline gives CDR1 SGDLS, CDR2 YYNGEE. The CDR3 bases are TGTGCCAGCAGCGTAACGGACGGCGAGACCCAGTACTTC. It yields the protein CASSVTDGETQYF.

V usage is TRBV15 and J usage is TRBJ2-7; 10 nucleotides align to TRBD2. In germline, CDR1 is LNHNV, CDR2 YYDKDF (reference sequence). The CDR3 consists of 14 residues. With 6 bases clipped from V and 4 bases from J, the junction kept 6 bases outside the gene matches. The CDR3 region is CATSITSGTYEQYF. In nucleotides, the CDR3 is TGTGCCACCAGTATAACTAGCGGGACTTACGAGCAGTACTTC.

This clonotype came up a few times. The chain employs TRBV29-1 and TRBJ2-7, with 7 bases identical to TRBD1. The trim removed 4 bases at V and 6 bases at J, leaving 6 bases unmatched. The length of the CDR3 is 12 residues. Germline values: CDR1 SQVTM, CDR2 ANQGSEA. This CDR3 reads CSVGGSGGEQYF. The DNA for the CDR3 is TGCAGCGTTGGTGGGTCAGGGGGCGAGCAGTACTTC.

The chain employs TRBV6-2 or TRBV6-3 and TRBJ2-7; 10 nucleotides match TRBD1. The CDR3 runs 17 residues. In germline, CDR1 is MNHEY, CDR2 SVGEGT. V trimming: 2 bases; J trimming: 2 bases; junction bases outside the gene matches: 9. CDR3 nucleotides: TGTGCCAGCAGTTACCCTTTAGGGACAGGGGTAACCTACGAGCAGTACTTC. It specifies CASSYPLGTGVTYEQYF.

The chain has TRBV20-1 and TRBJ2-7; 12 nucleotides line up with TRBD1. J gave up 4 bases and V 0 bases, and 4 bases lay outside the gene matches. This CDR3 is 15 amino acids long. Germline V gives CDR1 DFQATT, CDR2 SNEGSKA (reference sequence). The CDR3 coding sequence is TGCAGTGCTAGAGAGAGGGACAGGGGGCTGTACGAGCAGTACTTC. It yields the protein CSARERDRGLYEQYF.

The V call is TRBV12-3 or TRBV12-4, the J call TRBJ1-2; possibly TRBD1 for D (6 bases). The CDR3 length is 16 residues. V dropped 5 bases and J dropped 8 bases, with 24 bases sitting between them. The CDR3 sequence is CASSPRSKQGRGGYTF. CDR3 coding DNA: TGTGCCAGCAGTCCCCGGAGCAAACAGGGCCGTGGAGGCTACACCTTC.

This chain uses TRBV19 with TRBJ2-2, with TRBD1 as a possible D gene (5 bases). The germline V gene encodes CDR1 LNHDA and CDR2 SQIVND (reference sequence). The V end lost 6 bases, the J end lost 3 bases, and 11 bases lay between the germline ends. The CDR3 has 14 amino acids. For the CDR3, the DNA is TGTGCCAGTAGGCAGGGCGCGGACACCGGGGAGCTGTTTTTT. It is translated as CASRQGADTGELFF.

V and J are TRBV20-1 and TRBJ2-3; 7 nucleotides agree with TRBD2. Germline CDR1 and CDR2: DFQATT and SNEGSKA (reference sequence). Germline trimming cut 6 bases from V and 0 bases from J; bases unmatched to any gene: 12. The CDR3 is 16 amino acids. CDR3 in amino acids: CSAPNSLTSSTDTQYF. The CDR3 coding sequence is TGCAGTGCACCCAACTCGCTGACTAGCAGCACAGATACGCAGTATTTT.

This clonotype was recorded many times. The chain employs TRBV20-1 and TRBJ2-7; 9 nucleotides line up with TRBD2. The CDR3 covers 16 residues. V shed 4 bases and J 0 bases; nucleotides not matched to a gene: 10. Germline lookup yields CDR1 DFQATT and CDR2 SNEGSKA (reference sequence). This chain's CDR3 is CSANIAGDEFSYEQYF. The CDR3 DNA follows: TGCAGTGCTAACATAGCGGGGGATGAATTCTCCTACGAGCAGTACTTC.

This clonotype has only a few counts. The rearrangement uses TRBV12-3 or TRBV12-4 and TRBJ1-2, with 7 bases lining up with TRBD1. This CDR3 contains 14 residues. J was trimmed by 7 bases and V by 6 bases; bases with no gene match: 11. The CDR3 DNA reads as TGTGCCAGCAGGGAGGGGGCAGGTGGAAGTGGCTACACCTTC. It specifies CASREGAGGSGYTF.

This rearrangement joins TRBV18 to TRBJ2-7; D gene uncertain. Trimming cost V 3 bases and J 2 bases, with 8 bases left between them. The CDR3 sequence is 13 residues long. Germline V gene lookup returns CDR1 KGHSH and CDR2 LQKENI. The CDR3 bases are TGTGCCAGCTCACCGACATCGACCTACGAGCAGTACTTC. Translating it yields CASSPTSTYEQYF.

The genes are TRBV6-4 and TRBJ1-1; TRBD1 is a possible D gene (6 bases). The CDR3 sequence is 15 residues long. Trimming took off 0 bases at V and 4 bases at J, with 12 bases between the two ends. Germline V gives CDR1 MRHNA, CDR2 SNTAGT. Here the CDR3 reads CASSDSSQGSTEAFF. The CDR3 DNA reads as TGTGCCAGCAGTGACTCCTCCCAGGGGAGCACTGAAGCTTTCTTT.

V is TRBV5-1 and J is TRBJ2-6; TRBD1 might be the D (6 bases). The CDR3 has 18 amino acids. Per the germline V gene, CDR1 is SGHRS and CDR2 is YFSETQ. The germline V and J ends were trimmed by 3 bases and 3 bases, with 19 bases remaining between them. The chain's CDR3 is CASSSNRVVDSGANVLTF. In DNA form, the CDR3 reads TGCGCCAGCAGCTCGAACAGGGTAGTGGACAGTGGGGCCAACGTCCTGACTTTC.

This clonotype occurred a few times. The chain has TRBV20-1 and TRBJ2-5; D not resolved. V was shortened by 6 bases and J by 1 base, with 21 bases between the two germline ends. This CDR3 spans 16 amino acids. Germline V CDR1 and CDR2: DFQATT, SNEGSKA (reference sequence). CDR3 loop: CSASGSSSYIQETQYF. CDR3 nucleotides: TGCAGTGCCAGTGGATCTAGTAGCTATATCCAAGAGACCCAGTACTTC.

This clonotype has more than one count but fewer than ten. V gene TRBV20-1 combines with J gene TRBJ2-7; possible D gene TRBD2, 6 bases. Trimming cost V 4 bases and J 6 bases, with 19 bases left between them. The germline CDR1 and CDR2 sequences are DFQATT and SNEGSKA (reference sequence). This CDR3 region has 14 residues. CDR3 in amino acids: CSATMAGSKGEQYF. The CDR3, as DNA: TGCAGTGCTACGATGGCCGGGAGCAAGGGCGAGCAGTACTTC.

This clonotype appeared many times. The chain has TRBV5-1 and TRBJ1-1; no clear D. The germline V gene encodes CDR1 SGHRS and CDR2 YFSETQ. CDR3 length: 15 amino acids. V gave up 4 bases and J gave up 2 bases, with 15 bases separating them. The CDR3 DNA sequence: TGCGCCAGCAGCCCGGCGGCGGGCCGTAACACTGAAGCTTTCTTT. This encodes CASSPAAGRNTEAFF.

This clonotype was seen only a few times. CDR3 bases: TGCAGTGCTAGGAAAAGGATATCTAGCGACAATGAGCAGTTCTTC. Translating gives CSARKRISSDNEQFF. This sequence joins TRBV20-1 and TRBJ2-1, with D perhaps TRBD2 (6 bases). The V end lost 3 bases, the J end lost 5 bases, and 17 bases lay between the germline ends. The CDR3 spans 15 residues. Germline CDR1 is DFQATT and CDR2 is SNEGSKA (reference sequence).

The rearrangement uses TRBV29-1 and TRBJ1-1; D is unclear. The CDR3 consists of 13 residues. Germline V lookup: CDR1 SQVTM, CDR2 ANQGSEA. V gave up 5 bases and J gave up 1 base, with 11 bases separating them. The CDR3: CSVQFTSNTEAFF. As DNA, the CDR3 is TGCAGCGTTCAATTTACATCGAACACTGAAGCTTTCTTT.

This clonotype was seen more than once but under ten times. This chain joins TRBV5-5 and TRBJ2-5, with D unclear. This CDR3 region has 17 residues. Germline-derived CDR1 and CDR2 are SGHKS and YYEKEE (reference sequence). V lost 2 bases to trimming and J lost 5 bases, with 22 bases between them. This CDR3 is CASSFFQSGRLQETQYF. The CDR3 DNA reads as TGTGCCAGCAGCTTCTTCCAGTCGGGTCGGCTACAGGAGACCCAGTACTTC.

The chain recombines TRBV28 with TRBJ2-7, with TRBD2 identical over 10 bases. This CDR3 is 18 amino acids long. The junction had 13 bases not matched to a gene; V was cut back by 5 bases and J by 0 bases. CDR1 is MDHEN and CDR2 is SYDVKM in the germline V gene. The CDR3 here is CASSVGLERGGLSYEQYF. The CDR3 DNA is TGTGCCAGCAGTGTGGGGTTGGAGCGGGGGGGCCTCTCCTACGAGCAGTACTTC.

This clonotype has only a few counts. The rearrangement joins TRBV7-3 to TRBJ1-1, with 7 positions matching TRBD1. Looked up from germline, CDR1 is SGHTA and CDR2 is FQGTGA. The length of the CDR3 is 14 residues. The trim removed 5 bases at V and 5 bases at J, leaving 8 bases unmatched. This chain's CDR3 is CASSPTGDTTEAFF. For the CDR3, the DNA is TGTGCCAGCAGCCCTACAGGGGACACGACTGAAGCTTTCTTT.

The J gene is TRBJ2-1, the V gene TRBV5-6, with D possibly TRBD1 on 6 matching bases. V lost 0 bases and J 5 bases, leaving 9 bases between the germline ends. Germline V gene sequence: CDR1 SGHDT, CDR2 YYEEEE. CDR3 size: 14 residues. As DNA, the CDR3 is TGTGCCAGCAGCTTGGACAGGGTAGACAATGAGCAGTTCTTC. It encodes CASSLDRVDNEQFF.

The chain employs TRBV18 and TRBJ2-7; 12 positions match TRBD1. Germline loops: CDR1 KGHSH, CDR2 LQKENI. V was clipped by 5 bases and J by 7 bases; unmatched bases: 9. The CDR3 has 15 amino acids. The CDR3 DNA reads TGTGCCAGCTCATCGGGACAGGGGGCTCCGGATGAGCAGTACTTC. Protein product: CASSSGQGAPDEQYF. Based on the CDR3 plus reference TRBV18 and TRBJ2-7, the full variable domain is NAGVMQNPRHLVRRRGQEARLRCSPMKGHSHVYWYRQLPEEGLKFMVYLQKENIIDESGMPKERFSAEFPKEGPSILRIQQVVRGDSAAYFCASSSGQGAPDEQYFGPGTRLTVT.

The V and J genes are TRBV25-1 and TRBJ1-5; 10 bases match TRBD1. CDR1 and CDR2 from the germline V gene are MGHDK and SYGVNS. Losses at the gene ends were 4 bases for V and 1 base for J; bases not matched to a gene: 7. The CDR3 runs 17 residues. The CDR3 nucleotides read TGTGCCAGCAGTGCCGGGACAGGGGAGTACAGCAATCAGCCCCAGCATTTT. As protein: CASSAGTGEYSNQPQHF.

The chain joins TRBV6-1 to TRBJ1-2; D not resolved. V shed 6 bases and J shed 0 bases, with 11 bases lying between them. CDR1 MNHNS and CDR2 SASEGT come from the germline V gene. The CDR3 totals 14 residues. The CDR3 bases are TGTGCCAGCAGGATAAGGAGTGCTAACTATGGCTACACCTTC. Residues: CASRIRSANYGYTF.

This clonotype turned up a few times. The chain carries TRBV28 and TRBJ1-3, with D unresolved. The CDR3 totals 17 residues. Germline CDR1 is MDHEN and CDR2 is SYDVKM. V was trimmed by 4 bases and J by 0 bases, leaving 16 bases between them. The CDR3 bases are TGTGCCAGCAGTTCACCCGCGGGCGCCGGCTCTGGAAACACCATATATTTT. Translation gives CASSSPAGAGSGNTIYF.

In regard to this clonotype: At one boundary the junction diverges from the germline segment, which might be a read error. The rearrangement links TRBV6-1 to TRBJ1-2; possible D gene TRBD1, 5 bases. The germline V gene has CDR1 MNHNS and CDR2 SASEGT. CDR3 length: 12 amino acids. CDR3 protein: CASSEGDSVPQF. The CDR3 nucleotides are TGTGCCAGCAGTGAAGGCGACAGTGTTCCCCAGTTC.

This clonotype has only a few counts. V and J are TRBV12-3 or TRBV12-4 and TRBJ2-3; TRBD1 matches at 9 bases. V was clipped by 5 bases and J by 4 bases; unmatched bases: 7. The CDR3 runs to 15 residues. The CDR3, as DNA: TGTGCCAGCAGTGGCCGGACAGGGGTCGCAGATACGCAGTATTTT. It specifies CASSGRTGVADTQYF.

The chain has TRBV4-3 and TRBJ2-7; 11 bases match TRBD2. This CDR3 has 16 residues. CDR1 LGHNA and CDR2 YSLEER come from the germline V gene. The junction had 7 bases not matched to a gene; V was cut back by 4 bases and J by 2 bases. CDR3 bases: TGCGCCAGCAGCCGGACGACTAGCGGGACCACCTACGAGCAGTACTTC. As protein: CASSRTTSGTTYEQYF.